This T cell receptor beta chain was captured by sequencing in a study of memory CD4+ T cells and cytomegalovirus serostatus (dated by TCRdb to between 2018 and 2021). Turning to the overall study: The 35 or so healthy Belgian adults in the cohort included 9 who were CMV seropositive and roughly 25 who were CMV seronegative. CD4+ memory TCRbeta repertoires of a Belgian cohort with known cytomegalovirus serostatus were sequenced in order to replicate a published TCR-based CMV serostatus classifier.

Concerning this clone: Its antigen remains unidentified. No base quality information exists; no much larger clone differs at one position.

Study-wide conclusions, independent of this receptor: Results were interpreted as suggesting that the CMV-associated TCR signature is largely present in the CD4+ memory repertoire. Only CD4+CD45RO+ memory cells were sequenced, in contrast to the original study, which included naive and memory CD4+ and CD8+ populations. CMV serostatus prediction reached a median bootstrapped AUC of about 0.94 with the original framework and over 0.8 with a US-trained random forest. On the Belgian cohort, the classifier built on the original framework reached a median bootstrapped AUC of about 0.95, with a 95% CI of 0.76-1.00. Among the 150 or so previously reported CMV-associated TCRbeta sequences, some 69 showed up in the CD4+ memory repertoires, with each one found in between one and five individuals.

Single viable CD3+CD4+CD8-CD45RO+ cells were sorted as memory CD4+ T cells on a FACSAria II. CMV serostatus was determined using a Roche Elecsys assay that detects serum IgG against CMV pp150, pp28, p38 and p52. After thawing, total CD4+ T cells were enriched by positive selection with CD4 magnetic microbeads. The samples came from a different study that was designed specifically to examine the CD4+ T cell memory repertoire. Peripheral blood mononuclear cells were isolated and cryopreserved following standard operating procedures; serum was stored at -80 °C. The staining relied on CD3-PerCP (BW264/56), CD4-APC (RPA-T4), CD45RO-PE (UCHT1) and CD8-Pacific Orange (3B5) antibodies, and Sytox blue was used to exclude non-viable cells. The Quick-DNA Microprep Kit was used to extract genomic DNA from the sorted cells. Amplification of TCRbeta DNA was done with the immunoSEQ hsTCRbeta kit, following the protocol from the manufacturer. TCRbeta libraries were sequenced on an Illumina MiSeq instrument. As for how the authors treated the data: Following removal of out-of-frame sequences, 2 million to 2.5 million distinct TCRbeta sequences were retained, with an average of approximately 69,000 per individual. Each individual was scored by the count of about 150 previously reported CMV-associated TCRbeta sequences and the total productive distinct TCRbeta count. A beta-binomial model was reimplemented in Python, and scikit-learn random forests with default parameters were trained on US cohort data. Classifier performance on the Belgian cohort was summarized as median AUC with percentile confidence intervals calculated over 10,000 bootstrap iterations. TCRdb took over this immuneACCESS table, retaining in-frame rearrangements with V and J assigned. Such tables are incomplete; in checked studies, under half of the missing clones stem from an unresolved V gene, and the remainder is unexplained. For V, J and clone size, that table is used; D and trimming come from the DNA. The sample contains about 42,000 clones, around 82% of them found a single time. The ten largest clones represent around 0.91% of the sample.

The sample consisted of memory CD4+ T cells from blood. The sequence came from an adult in good health and CMV-seronegative.

Read as DNA, the sequence is TGTGCCATCAGTGAGTCCCTGGGCATTGATACGCAGTATTTT. The encoded protein is CAISESLGIDTQYF. The sequence joins TRBV10-3 to TRBJ2-3; the D gene cannot be named for sure. Trimming takes 0 bases from V and 6 bases from J, and the germline ends sit 10 bases apart. The germline V gene provides CDR1 ENHRY and CDR2 SYGVKD. From its cysteine to its phenylalanine, the CDR3 spans 14 amino acids. The retained sequence is limited to the CDR3, 42 bases, with the frame set at the first base.